The rows below give T cell receptor beta chains drawn from one sample of a study of T-cell reconstitution after alpha-beta-depleted transplantation in children. TCRdb ran MiXCR on the PCR reads and lists one entry per CDR3 protein. The sample records almost 500,000 distinct CDR3 sequences, 8% to 11% being singletons. This material consisted of PBMCs, taken before TCRalphabeta/CD19-depleted stem cell transplant. The origin of the receptors is a child younger than 10 with inherited bone marrow failure, due to receive a stem cell transplant. The CDR3 runs from the conserved cysteine through the conserved F or W. The D gene is left open where the match is weak. Size is stated for part of the rows, as once, few or many counts, or as a class when the clone is expanded.

D gene: TRBD2; V gene: TRBV9; J gene: TRBJ2-7; clone size: many; CDR3 DNA: TGTGCCAGCAGCGCAACTAGCGACTCCTACGAGCAGTACTTC; CDR3 protein: CASSATSDSYEQYF
D gene: TRBD2; V gene: TRBV6-1; J gene: TRBJ2-3; clone size: many; CDR3 DNA: TGTGCCAGCAGTCGTGTAGCGGGAGGAACAGATACGCAGTATTTT; CDR3 protein: CASSRVAGGTDTQYF
D gene: .; V gene: TRBV5-6; J gene: TRBJ2-3; clone size: .; CDR3 DNA: TGTGCCAGCAGCTACGTACATGGATGGCAGTATTTT; CDR3 protein: CASSYVHGWQYF
D gene: .; V gene: TRBV28; J gene: TRBJ2-5; clone size: many; CDR3 DNA: TGTGCCAGCAGTTACGACGAGGGGACCCAGTACTTC; CDR3 protein: CASSYDEGTQYF
D gene: .; V gene: TRBV5-4; J gene: TRBJ2-2; clone size: .; CDR3 DNA: TGTGCCAGCAGCTCAAGCGGTGGGGAGGAGGGCACCGGGGAGCTGTTTTTT; CDR3 protein: CASSSSGGEEGTGELFF
D gene: .; V gene: TRBV4-3; J gene: TRBJ2-7; clone size: many; CDR3 DNA: TGCGCCAGCAGCCAAGATCTAAGGGGGGGATACGAGCAGTACTTC; CDR3 protein: CASSQDLRGGYEQYF
D gene: .; V gene: TRBV20-1; J gene: TRBJ1-1; clone size: many; CDR3 DNA: TGCAGTGCTAGAGATCTGGTGGAAGCAAACACTGAAGCTTTCTTT; CDR3 protein: CSARDLVEANTEAFF
D gene: TRBD1; V gene: TRBV29-1; J gene: TRBJ2-3; clone size: .; CDR3 DNA: TGCAGCGTGAAGGGGGCCGCAGATACGCAGTATTTT; CDR3 protein: CSVKGAADTQYF
D gene: .; V gene: TRBV6-2/TRBV6-3; J gene: TRBJ2-1; clone size: many; CDR3 DNA: TGTGCCAGCAGTTATTCCGGGACATATCTAGGGGGGCAGTTCTTC; CDR3 protein: CASSYSGTYLGGQFF
D gene: .; V gene: TRBV27; J gene: TRBJ2-2; clone size: few; CDR3 DNA: TGTGCCAGCAGTTTACGTATGCGACACGGGGAGCTGTTTTTT; CDR3 protein: CASSLRMRHGELFF
D gene: TRBD1; V gene: TRBV20-1; J gene: TRBJ2-7; clone size: few; CDR3 DNA: TGCAGTGCTAGAAGACAGGGGCCGAGGTCCTACGAGCAGTACTTC; CDR3 protein: CSARRQGPRSYEQYF
D gene: TRBD2; V gene: TRBV20-1; J gene: TRBJ2-7; clone size: .; CDR3 DNA: TGCAGTGCTAGCGCAAGCGGGATGTTCGAGCAGTACTTC; CDR3 protein: CSASASGMFEQYF
D gene: .; V gene: TRBV7-2; J gene: TRBJ1-2; clone size: few; CDR3 DNA: TGTGCCAGCAGCTTAGAGAGAACGGGGGACGGCTACACCTTC; CDR3 protein: CASSLERTGDGYTF
D gene: TRBD2; V gene: TRBV11-3; J gene: TRBJ2-5; clone size: .; CDR3 DNA: TGTGCCAGCAGCGAGGGACTAGCGGGAACAGAGACCCAGTACTTC; CDR3 protein: CASSEGLAGTETQYF
D gene: .; V gene: TRBV20-1; J gene: TRBJ2-3; clone size: .; CDR3 DNA: TGCAGTGCTAGAGATAGGGTCACAGATACGCAGTATTTT; CDR3 protein: CSARDRVTDTQYF